This entry lists 31 T cell receptor beta chains sequenced from one sample in a study of T cells after yellow fever vaccination. Via MiXCR, TCRdb re-called the 5' RACE reads, giving one row per CDR3 protein. The table lists about 510,000 distinct CDR3 sequences, 21% of them singletons. The source was PBMCs, collected roughly 20 days after the first yellow fever vaccination. Source of these receptors: a man younger than 35 who received the YFV17D yellow fever vaccine.

This clonotype has just a few counts. The chain recombines TRBV30 with TRBJ1-1; D is uncertain. Looked up from germline, CDR1 is GTSNPN and CDR2 is SVGIG (reference sequence). The CDR3 contains 13 residues. V was cut by 2 bases and J by 3 bases, with 10 bases left in between. CDR3 sequence: CAWSPDRHTEAFF. In DNA form, the CDR3 reads TGTGCCTGGAGTCCTGACCGGCACACTGAAGCTTTCTTT.

This clonotype was seen repeatedly, ten times or more. This chain joins TRBV12-3 or TRBV12-4 and TRBJ2-2; weak D call: TRBD2 (6 bases). The CDR3 contains 15 residues. Between the trimmed V and J ends, which lost 3 bases and 5 bases, there was a span of 13 bases. The CDR3 region is CASSFRRGLTGELFF. The CDR3 region has the DNA TGTGCCAGCAGTTTTAGGAGGGGCCTTACCGGGGAGCTGTTTTTT.

This clonotype was observed a handful of times. The chain couples TRBV4-3 to TRBJ2-5, with TRBD2 matching 16 bases. J lost 1 base, V lost 2 bases, and 7 bases had no gene match. Germline lookup yields CDR1 LGHNA and CDR2 YSLEER. This CDR3 has 19 amino acids. CDR3 protein: CASSQTGLAGGRGQETQYF. For the CDR3, the DNA is TGCGCCAGCAGCCAAACGGGACTAGCGGGGGGGCGGGGCCAAGAGACCCAGTACTTC.

J is TRBJ2-7 and V is TRBV5-1, with D unresolved. The germline V gene encodes CDR1 SGHRS and CDR2 YFSETQ. This CDR3 comprises 12 residues. V lost 4 bases to trimming and J lost 4 bases, with 9 bases between them. In DNA, the CDR3 is TGCGCCAGCAGCGAGAGAGATTACGAGCAGTACGTC. It translates to CASSERDYEQYV.

V usage is TRBV20-1 and J usage is TRBJ2-1; 8 nucleotides match TRBD2. The junction had 8 bases not matched to a gene; V was cut back by 6 bases and J by 7 bases. The germline CDR1 and CDR2 sequences are DFQATT and SNEGSKA (reference sequence). The CDR3 covers 13 residues. In nucleotides, the CDR3 is TGCAGTGCCCCCGGGGGGGCCGGGAATGAGCAGTTCTTC. It codes for CSAPGGAGNEQFF.

Regarding this clonotype: Given a much more abundant clone one base away, this may be a read error. The rearrangement uses TRBV4-1 and TRBJ2-3; D may be TRBD2 (5 bases). Germline-derived CDR1 and CDR2 are MGHRA and YSYEKL. The CDR3 totals 14 residues. V lost 3 bases and J 0 bases, leaving 7 bases between the germline ends. CDR3 amino acids: CASSQRASTDTQYF. The CDR3 DNA reads TGCGCCAGCAGCCAGAGGGCTAGCACAGATACGCAGTATTTT.

This clonotype was counted ten times or more. The chain links TRBV9 to TRBJ2-1; D perhaps matches TRBD2 (6 bases). Trimming removed 4 bases from V and 0 bases from J, with 11 bases in between. Per the germline V gene, CDR1 is SGDLS and CDR2 is YYNGEE. CDR3 length: 15 amino acids. CDR3 loop: CASSFGGTSYNEQFF. CDR3 DNA: TGTGCCAGCAGCTTTGGGGGGACCTCCTACAATGAGCAGTTCTTC.

The chain couples TRBV6-1 to TRBJ2-7; D unclear. Germline lookup yields CDR1 MNHNS and CDR2 SASEGT. CDR3 length: 13 residues. V was trimmed by 6 bases and J by 5 bases, leaving 14 bases between them. CDR3 nucleotide sequence: TGTGCCAGCAGGAAGGGCCCCTTAAACGAGCAGTACGTC. Protein product: CASRKGPLNEQYV.

V gene TRBV7-2 combines with J gene TRBJ1-2; D perhaps matches TRBD1 (5 bases). The germline CDR1 and CDR2 sequences are SGHTA and FQGNSA. V lost 5 bases to trimming and J lost 7 bases, with 11 bases between them. CDR3 size: 12 residues. The CDR3 DNA sequence: TGTGCCAGCAGCCGGCGGCAGGGTGGCTACACCTTC. Its translation: CASSRRQGGYTF.

This clonotype was counted between two and nine times. The chain employs TRBV7-9 and TRBJ2-7; the D gene is possibly TRBD1 (5 bases). Germline V gene sequence: CDR1 SEHNR, CDR2 FQNEAQ (reference sequence). The V end lost 5 bases, the J end lost 4 bases, and 9 bases lay between the germline ends. The CDR3 sequence is 12 residues long. The CDR3 protein is CASSLTVYEQYV. The DNA for the CDR3 is TGTGCCAGCAGCCTGACAGTATACGAGCAGTACGTC.

The V gene is TRBV5-5, the J gene TRBJ2-1; D uncertain. The germline V gene has CDR1 SGHKS and CDR2 YYEKEE (reference sequence). This CDR3 has 15 residues. Trimming removed 1 base from V and 0 bases from J, with 8 bases in between. The CDR3 reads CASSLRASSYNEQFF. Here the CDR3 DNA reads TGTGCCAGCAGCTTGCGGGCTAGCTCCTACAATGAGCAGTTCTTC.

The chain uses TRBV29-1 and TRBJ2-7; D gene uncertain. Trimming shortened V by 0 bases and J by 1 base, and 10 bases separated the two germline ends. Germline V gene sequence: CDR1 SQVTM, CDR2 ANQGSEA. CDR3 length equals 14 residues. The CDR3 region has the DNA TGCAGCGTTGAAGATCCCGCAGGTTCCTACGAGCAGTACTTC. Translation: CSVEDPAGSYEQYF.

V and J are TRBV24-1 and TRBJ1-1; perhaps TRBD1 as D (6 bases). This CDR3 comprises 13 residues. Per germline, CDR1 KGHDR and CDR2 SFDVKD. V dropped 9 bases and J dropped 0 bases, with 10 bases sitting between them. This CDR3 is CATRTDMNTEAFF. As DNA, the CDR3 is TGTGCCACCCGGACAGACATGAACACTGAAGCTTTCTTT.

The chain links TRBV12-3 or TRBV12-4 to TRBJ2-1, with TRBD2 matching 10 bases. The CDR3 has 16 amino acids. V was clipped by 4 bases and J by 0 bases; unmatched bases: 3. The DNA for the CDR3 is TGTGCCAGCAGTTCTACTAGCGGGGTCTCCTACAATGAGCAGTTCTTC. This codes for CASSSTSGVSYNEQFF.

This chain links TRBV5-1 with TRBJ2-3; D unclear. The germline CDR1 and CDR2 sequences are SGHRS and YFSETQ. Trimming took 5 bases from V and 1 from J, leaving 8 bases between them. This CDR3 contains 13 residues. The CDR3 spells CASSEIRTDTQYF. In DNA form, the CDR3 reads TGCGCCAGCAGTGAGATCCGCACAGATACGCAGTATTTT.

V gene TRBV3-1 combines with J gene TRBJ1-6; the D is unclear. Trimming took 2 bases from V and 5 from J, leaving 10 bases between them. The CDR3 totals 15 residues. Germline V gives CDR1 LGHDT, CDR2 YNNKEL (reference sequence). The CDR3 loop reads CASSQFVPNNSPLHF. The CDR3 DNA reads TGTGCCAGCAGCCAATTCGTACCCAATAATTCACCCCTCCACTTT.

The chain couples TRBV25-1 to TRBJ2-3, with 10 bases that match TRBD1. Losses at the gene ends were 3 bases for V and 4 bases for J; bases not matched to a gene: 4. CDR1 MGHDK and CDR2 SYGVNS come from the germline V gene. This CDR3 is 15 amino acids long. CDR3 in amino acids: CASSERDRGADTQYF. In DNA, the CDR3 is TGTGCCAGCAGTGAGCGGGACAGGGGCGCAGATACGCAGTATTTT.

The table lists this clonotype with a few counts. The genes are TRBV7-2 and TRBJ1-6; no reliable D call. With 5 bases removed from V and 6 bases from J, the gap between germline ends came to 11 bases. Germline values: CDR1 SGHTA, CDR2 FQGNSA. This CDR3 region has 14 residues. CDR3 in amino acids: CASSVRLINSPLHF. CDR3 nucleotides: TGTGCCAGCAGCGTTAGACTGATTAATTCACCCCTCCACTTT. Combining the CDR3 with reference TRBV7-2 and TRBJ1-6 gives the whole variable domain GAGVSQSPSNKVTEKGKDVELRCDPISGHTALYWYRQSLGQGLEFLIYFQGNSAPDKSGLPSDRFSAERTGGSVSTLTIQRTQQEDSAVYLCASSVRLINSPLHFGNGTRLTVT.

This clonotype was seen more than once but under ten times. The chain has TRBV27 and TRBJ2-7; D is unresolved. The CDR3 runs to 14 residues. Germline CDR1 is MNHEY and CDR2 is SMNVEV (reference sequence). The germline V and J ends were trimmed by 5 bases and 2 bases, with 13 bases remaining between them. In nucleotides, the CDR3 is TGTGCCAGCAGTCGGGTAAATCGGCCCTACGAGCAGTACTTC. This codes for CASSRVNRPYEQYF.

This clonotype was detected only once. The chain has TRBV9 and TRBJ2-5, with D unresolved. The CDR3 is 14 residues long. Germline CDR1 and CDR2: SGDLS and YYNGEE. Deletions cut 0 bases from V and 3 bases from J, with 9 bases between. The CDR3 region has the DNA TGTGCCAGCAGCGTAGAATTAGCTAAAGAGACCCAGTACTTC. This codes for CASSVELAKETQYF.

This clonotype has just a few counts. The chain joins TRBV7-9 to TRBJ2-3; 7 nucleotides agree with TRBD1. Unmatched junction bases numbered 8, after V lost 5 bases and J lost 0 bases. The CDR3 runs 16 residues. Germline V gene sequence: CDR1 SEHNR, CDR2 FQNEAQ (reference sequence). In nucleotides, the CDR3 is TGTGCCAGCAGCCGACGACAGGGACCTAGCACAGATACGCAGTATTTT. Translated, it gives CASSRRQGPSTDTQYF.

There are a few counts of this clonotype. This chain connects TRBV23-1 to TRBJ2-4; tentatively, D is TRBD2 (7 bases). TRBV23-1 has ORF status, its function being uncertain. The CDR3 consists of 15 residues. V shed 7 bases and J shed 3 bases, with 16 bases lying between them. The CDR3 protein is CASTLGGHGKNIQYF. DNA of the CDR3: TGCGCCAGCACCCTCGGGGGGCACGGCAAAAACATTCAGTACTTC.

The chain is built from TRBV20-1 and TRBJ2-3, with D perhaps being TRBD1 or TRBD2 (5 bases each). Trimming cost V 8 bases and J 2 bases, with 17 bases left between them. Per the germline V gene, CDR1 is DFQATT and CDR2 is SNEGSKA (reference sequence). This CDR3 has 14 residues. In DNA, the CDR3 is TGCAGTACCCAACCGGGACCATACACAGATACGCAGTATTTT. Translating it yields CSTQPGPYTDTQYF.

This clonotype has more than one count but fewer than ten. As DNA, the CDR3 is TGTGCCAGCAGCTTAGTTCCGGACAATCAGCCCCAGCATTTT. Translation: CASSLVPDNQPQHF. The rearrangement links TRBV7-2 to TRBJ1-5; D is undetermined. Germline CDR1 SGHTA, CDR2 FQGNSA. Trimming shortened V by 1 base and J by 3 bases, and 7 bases separated the two germline ends. The CDR3 contains 14 residues.

The chain employs TRBV7-9 and TRBJ2-5; TRBD1 is a possible D gene (5 bases). The V gene lost 2 bases and the J gene lost 2 bases, with 6 bases spanning the gap. Germline V lookup: CDR1 SEHNR, CDR2 FQNEAQ (reference sequence). The CDR3 contains 13 residues. The chain's CDR3 is CASSLRQQETQYF. CDR3 in DNA: TGTGCCAGCAGCTTAAGACAGCAAGAGACCCAGTACTTC.

The table lists this clonotype with a few counts. The chain couples TRBV20-1 to TRBJ1-3, with D possibly matching TRBD1 (6 bases). The length of the CDR3 is 14 residues. Germline assignment: CDR1 DFQATT and CDR2 SNEGSKA (reference sequence). V shed 0 bases and J shed 3 bases, with 9 bases lying between them. This chain's CDR3 is CSAREGALGNTIYF. The CDR3 DNA reads TGCAGTGCTAGAGAGGGGGCGCTTGGAAACACCATATATTTT.

The chain combines TRBV12-3 or TRBV12-4 with TRBJ1-1; no clear D gene. V was clipped by 0 bases and J by 5 bases, with 10 bases between them. This CDR3 is built from 14 residues. CDR3 nucleotides: TGTGCCAGCAGTTTAGCGCGGGGAATTACTGAAGCTTTCTTT. This translates into CASSLARGITEAFF.

V usage is TRBV7-2 and J usage is TRBJ1-2; 7 bases align to TRBD1. The CDR3 runs 13 residues. Looked up from germline, CDR1 is SGHTA and CDR2 is FQGNSA. Trimming at V came to 5 bases and at J to 5 bases, leaving 5 bases not matched to a gene. The CDR3: CASSPDREYGYTF. CDR3 DNA: TGTGCCAGCAGCCCCGACAGGGAATATGGCTACACCTTC. Combining the CDR3 with reference TRBV7-2 and TRBJ1-2 gives the whole variable domain GAGVSQSPSNKVTEKGKDVELRCDPISGHTALYWYRQSLGQGLEFLIYFQGNSAPDKSGLPSDRFSAERTGGSVSTLTIQRTQQEDSAVYLCASSPDREYGYTFGSGTRLTVV.

The rearrangement joins TRBV6-5 to TRBJ2-5, with a possible D match to TRBD2 (6 bases). V dropped 0 bases and J dropped 4 bases, with 12 bases sitting between them. The length of the CDR3 is 15 residues. CDR1 and CDR2 (germline): MNHEY, SVGAGI. CDR3 bases: TGTGCCAGCAGTTACTCTGGGGGGTCTGTAGAGACCCAGTACTTC. Its translation is CASSYSGGSVETQYF.

CDR3 residues: CASSGLHNPSGANVLTF. The CDR3 nucleotides read TGTGCCAGCAGTGGACTACATAATCCGTCTGGGGCCAACGTCCTGACTTTC. The gene calls are TRBV6-2 or TRBV6-3 and TRBJ2-6; possible D gene TRBD2, 6 bases. The CDR3 spans 17 residues. V was pared by 5 bases and J by 1 base, with 15 bases between. Germline values: CDR1 MNHEY, CDR2 SVGEGT.

This clonotype was detected a few times. The chain employs TRBV7-3 and TRBJ2-3, with D perhaps TRBD1 (6 bases). Trimming removed 1 base at V and 7 bases at J, with 9 bases between. Germline CDR1 and CDR2: SGHTA and FQGTGA. This CDR3 contains 13 residues. The CDR3 DNA is TGTGCCAGCAGCTTAATACAGGGCCATACGCAGTATTTT. Amino acid sequence: CASSLIQGHTQYF.